This T cell receptor beta chain stems from a study of cytomegalovirus exposure and HLA in healthy donors. It was with 60 Vbeta and 13 Jbeta primers that the PCR ran. TCRdb's table, derived via immunoSEQ multiplex PCR, lists solely in-frame clones and lacks some. The sample has around 100,000 clones; approximately 71% are singletons. Sequenced material: PBMCs. The clonotype originates from a woman between 18 and 29 years old in good health and CMV-seropositive.

CDR3 sequence reads: CSVVGTSGGNEQFF. The CDR3 bases are TGCAGCGTGGTTGGGACTAGCGGGGGGAATGAGCAGTTCTTC. This chain uses TRBV29-1 with TRBJ2-1; 15 nucleotides line up with TRBD2. The CDR3 consists of 14 residues. Germline V CDR1 and CDR2: SQVTM, ANQGSEA. J lost 7 bases, V lost 6 bases, and 4 bases had no gene match.